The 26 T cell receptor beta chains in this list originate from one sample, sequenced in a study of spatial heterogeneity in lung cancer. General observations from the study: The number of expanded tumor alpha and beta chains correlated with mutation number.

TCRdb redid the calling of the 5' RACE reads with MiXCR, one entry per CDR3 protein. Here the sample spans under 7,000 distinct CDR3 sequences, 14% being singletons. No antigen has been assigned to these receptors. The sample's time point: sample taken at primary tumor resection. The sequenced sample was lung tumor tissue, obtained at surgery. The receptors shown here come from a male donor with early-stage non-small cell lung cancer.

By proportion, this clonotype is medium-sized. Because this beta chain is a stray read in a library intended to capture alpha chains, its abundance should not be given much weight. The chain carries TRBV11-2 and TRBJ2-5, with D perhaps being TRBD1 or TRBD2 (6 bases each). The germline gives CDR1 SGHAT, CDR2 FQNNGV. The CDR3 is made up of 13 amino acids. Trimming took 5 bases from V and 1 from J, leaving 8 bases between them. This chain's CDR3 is CASSRGVQETQYF. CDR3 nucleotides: TGTGCCAGCAGCAGGGGGGTCCAAGAGACCCAGTACTTC.

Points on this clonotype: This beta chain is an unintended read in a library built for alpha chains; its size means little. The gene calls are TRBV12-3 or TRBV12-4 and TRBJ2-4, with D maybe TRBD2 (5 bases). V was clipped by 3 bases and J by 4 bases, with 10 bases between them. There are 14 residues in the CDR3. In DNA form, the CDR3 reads TGTGCCAGCAGTTTTTCCGGCGGGAAAAACATTCAGTACTTC. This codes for CASSFSGGKNIQYF.

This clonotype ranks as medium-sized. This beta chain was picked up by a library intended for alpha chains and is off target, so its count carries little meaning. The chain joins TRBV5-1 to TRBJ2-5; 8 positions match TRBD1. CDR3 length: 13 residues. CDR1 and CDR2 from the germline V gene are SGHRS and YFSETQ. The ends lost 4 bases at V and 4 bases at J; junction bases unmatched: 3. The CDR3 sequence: CASSPGGRETQYF. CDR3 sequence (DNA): TGCGCCAGCAGCCCAGGGGGCAGAGAGACCCAGTACTTC. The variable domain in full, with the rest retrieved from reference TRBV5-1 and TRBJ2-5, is KAGVTQTPRYLIKTRGQQVTLSCSPISGHRSVSWYQQTPGQGLQFLFEYFSETQRNKGNFPGRFSGRQFSNSRSEMNVSTLELGDSALYLCASSPGGRETQYFGPGTRLLVL.

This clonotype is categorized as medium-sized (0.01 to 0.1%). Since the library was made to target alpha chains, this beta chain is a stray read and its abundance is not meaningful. The CDR3 coding sequence is TGTGCCAGCAGCTTAGCAGCGGCTACCTACAATGAGCAGTTCTTC. This sequence encodes CASSLAAATYNEQFF. This sequence joins TRBV7-3 and TRBJ2-1; D perhaps matches TRBD2 (5 bases). CDR1 and CDR2 from the germline V gene are SGHTA and FQGTGA. V lost 2 bases and J lost 2, with 10 bases in between. The CDR3 is made up of 15 amino acids. The full variable domain, rest sourced from reference TRBV7-3 and TRBJ2-1, is GAGVSQTPSNKVTEKGKYVELRCDPISGHTALYWYRQSLGQGPEFLIYFQGTGAADDSGLPNDRFFAVRPEGSVSTLKIQRTERGDSAVYLCASSLAAATYNEQFFGPGTRLTVL.

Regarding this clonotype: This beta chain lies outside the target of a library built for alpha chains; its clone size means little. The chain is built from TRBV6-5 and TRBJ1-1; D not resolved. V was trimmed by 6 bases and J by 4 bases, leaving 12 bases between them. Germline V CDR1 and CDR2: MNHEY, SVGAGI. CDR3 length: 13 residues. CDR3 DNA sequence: TGTGCCAGCAGATCAAGCGGGTCCACTGAAGCTTTCTTT. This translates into CASRSSGSTEAFF.

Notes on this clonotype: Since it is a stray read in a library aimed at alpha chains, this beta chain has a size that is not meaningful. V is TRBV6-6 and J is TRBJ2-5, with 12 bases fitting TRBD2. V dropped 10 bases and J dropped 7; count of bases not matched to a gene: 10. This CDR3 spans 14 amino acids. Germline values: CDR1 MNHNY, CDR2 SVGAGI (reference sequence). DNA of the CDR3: TGTGCCACCAGGACTAGCGGGGCCTCGGTGACCCAGTACTTC. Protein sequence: CATRTSGASVTQYF.

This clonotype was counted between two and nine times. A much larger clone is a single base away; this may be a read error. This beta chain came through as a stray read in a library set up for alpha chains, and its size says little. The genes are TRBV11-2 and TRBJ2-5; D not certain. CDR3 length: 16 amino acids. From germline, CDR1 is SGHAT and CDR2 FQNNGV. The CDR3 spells CVSSLGTAFSQETQYF. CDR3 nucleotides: TGTGTCAGCAGCTTAGGCACGGCGTTCAGCCAAGAGACCCAGTACTTC.

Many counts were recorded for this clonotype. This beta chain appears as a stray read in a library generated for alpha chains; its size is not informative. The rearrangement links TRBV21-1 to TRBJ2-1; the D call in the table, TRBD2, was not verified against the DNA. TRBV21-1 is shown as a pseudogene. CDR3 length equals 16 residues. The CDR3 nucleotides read TGTGCCAGTCGAGAAGGGGGGACTAGCGGGAACAATGAGCAGTTCTTC. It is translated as CASREGGTSGNNEQFF.

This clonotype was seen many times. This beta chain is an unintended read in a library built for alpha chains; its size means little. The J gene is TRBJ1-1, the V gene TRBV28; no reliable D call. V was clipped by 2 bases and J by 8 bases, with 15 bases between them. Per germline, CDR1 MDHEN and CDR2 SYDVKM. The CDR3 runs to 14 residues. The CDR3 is CASSLASRGAEAFF. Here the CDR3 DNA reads TGTGCCAGCAGTTTAGCCTCGCGCGGAGCGGAAGCTTTCTTT.

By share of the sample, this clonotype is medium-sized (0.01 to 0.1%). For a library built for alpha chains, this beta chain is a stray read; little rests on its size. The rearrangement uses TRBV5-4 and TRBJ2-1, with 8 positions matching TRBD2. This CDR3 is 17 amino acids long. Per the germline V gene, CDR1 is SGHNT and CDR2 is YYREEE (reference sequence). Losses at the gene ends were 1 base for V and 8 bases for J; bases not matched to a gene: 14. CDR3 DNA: TGTGCCAGCAGCTTGACCAGGGGAGCGGGAGCTTTAGATGAGCAGTTCTTC. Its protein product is CASSLTRGAGALDEQFF.

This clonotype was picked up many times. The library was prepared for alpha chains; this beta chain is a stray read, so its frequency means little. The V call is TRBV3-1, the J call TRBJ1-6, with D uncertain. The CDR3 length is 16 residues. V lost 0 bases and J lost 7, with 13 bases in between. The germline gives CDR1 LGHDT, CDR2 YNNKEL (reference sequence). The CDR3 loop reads CASSQEGTLLNSPLHF. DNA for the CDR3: TGTGCCAGCAGCCAAGAAGGAACACTTCTGAATTCACCCCTCCACTTT.

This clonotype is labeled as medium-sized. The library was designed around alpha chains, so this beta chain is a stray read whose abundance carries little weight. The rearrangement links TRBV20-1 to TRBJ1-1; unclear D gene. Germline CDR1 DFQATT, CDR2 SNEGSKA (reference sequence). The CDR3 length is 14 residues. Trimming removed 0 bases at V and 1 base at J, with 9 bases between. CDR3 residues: CSARDQAGNTEAFF. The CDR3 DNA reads TGCAGTGCTAGAGATCAGGCAGGGAACACTGAAGCTTTCTTT.

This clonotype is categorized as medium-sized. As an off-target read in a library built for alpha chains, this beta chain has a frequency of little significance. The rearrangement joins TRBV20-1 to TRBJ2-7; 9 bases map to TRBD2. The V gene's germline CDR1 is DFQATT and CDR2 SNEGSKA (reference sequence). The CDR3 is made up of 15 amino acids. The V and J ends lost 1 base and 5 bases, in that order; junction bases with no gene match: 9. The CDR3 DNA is TGCAGTGCTAGAGGGGCCGGACTAGCGTTGGACGAGCAGTACTTC. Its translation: CSARGAGLALDEQYF.

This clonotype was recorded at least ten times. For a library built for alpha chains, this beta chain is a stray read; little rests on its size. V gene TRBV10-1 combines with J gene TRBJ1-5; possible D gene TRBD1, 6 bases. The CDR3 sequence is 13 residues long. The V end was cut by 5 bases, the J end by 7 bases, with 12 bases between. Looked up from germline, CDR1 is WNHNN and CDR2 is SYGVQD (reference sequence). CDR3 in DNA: TGCGCCAGCAGTTCACAGGGAAGCCAGCCCCAGCATTTT. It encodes CASSSQGSQPQHF.

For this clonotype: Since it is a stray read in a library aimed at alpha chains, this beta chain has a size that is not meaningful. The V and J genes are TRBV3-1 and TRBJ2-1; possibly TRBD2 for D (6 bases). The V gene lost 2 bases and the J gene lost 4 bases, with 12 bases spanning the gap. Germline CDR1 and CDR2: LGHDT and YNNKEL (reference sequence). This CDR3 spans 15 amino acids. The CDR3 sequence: CASSQKGTLYNEQFF. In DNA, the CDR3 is TGTGCCAGCAGCCAAAAGGGGACTCTGTACAATGAGCAGTTCTTC.

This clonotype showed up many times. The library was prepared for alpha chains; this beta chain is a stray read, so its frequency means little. The CDR3 sequence is CASSFNGAGNIQYF. For the CDR3, the DNA is TGTGCCAGCAGTTTCAATGGTGCGGGAAACATTCAGTACTTC. The gene calls are TRBV28 and TRBJ2-4; the D gene is possibly TRBD2 (5 bases). Germline CDR1 reads MDHEN; CDR2 reads SYDVKM. This CDR3 has 14 residues. The germline V and J ends were trimmed by 3 bases and 6 bases, with 12 bases remaining between them.

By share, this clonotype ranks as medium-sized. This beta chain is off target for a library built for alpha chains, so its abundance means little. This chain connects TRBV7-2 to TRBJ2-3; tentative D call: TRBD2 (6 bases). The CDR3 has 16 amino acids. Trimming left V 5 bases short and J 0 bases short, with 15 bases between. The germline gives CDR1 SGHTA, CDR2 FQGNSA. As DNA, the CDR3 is TGTGCCAGCAGCCGTTCATTTGCGGGGAGCACAGATACGCAGTATTTT. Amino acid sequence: CASSRSFAGSTDTQYF.

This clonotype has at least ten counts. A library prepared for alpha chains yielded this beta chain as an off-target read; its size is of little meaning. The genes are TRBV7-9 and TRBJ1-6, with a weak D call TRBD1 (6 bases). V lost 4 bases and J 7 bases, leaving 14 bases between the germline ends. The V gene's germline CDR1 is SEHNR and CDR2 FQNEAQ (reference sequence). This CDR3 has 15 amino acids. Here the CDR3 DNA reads TGTGCCAGCAGCTCCCGGGGGCAGGGAAATTCACCCCTCCACTTT. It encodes CASSSRGQGNSPLHF.

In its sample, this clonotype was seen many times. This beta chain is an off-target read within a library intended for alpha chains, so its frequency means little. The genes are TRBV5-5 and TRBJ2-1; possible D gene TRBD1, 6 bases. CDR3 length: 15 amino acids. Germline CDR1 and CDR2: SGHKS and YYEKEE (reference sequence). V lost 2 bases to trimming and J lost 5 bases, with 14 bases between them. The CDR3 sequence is CASSLIGRTDNEQFF. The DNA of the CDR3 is TGTGCCAGCAGCTTAATCGGGCGGACAGACAATGAGCAGTTCTTC.

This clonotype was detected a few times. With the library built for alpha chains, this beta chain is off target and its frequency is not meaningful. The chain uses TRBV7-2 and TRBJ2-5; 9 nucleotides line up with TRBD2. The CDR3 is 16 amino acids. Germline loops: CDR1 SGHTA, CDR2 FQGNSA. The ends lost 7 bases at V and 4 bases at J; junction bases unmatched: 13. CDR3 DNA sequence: TGTGCCAGCACTTCAGGCGGCCCTAGCGGGGCAGAGACCCAGTACTTC. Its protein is CASTSGGPSGAETQYF.

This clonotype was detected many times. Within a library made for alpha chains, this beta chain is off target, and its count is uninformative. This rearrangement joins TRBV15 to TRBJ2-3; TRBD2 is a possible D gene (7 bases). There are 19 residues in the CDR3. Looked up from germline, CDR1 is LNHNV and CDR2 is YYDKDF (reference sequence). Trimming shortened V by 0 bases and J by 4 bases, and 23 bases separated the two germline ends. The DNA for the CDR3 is TGTGCCACCAGCAGAGACCCACACCGGGGGGCCCCCGCCTCAGATACGCAGTATTTT. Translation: CATSRDPHRGAPASDTQYF.

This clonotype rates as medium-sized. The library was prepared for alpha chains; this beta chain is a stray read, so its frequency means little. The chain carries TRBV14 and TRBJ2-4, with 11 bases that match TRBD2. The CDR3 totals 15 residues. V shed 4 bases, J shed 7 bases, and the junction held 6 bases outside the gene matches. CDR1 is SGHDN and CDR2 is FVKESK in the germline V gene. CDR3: CASSPRLAGLNIQYF. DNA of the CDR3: TGTGCCAGCAGCCCAAGACTAGCGGGATTGAACATTCAGTACTTC.

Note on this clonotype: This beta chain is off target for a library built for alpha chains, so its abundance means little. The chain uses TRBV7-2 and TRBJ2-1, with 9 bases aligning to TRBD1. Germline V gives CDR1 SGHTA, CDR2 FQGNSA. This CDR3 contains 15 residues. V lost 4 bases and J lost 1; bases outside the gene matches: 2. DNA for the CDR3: TGTGCCAGCAGCTCGGACAGGGGTTCCTACAATGAGCAGTTCTTC. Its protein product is CASSSDRGSYNEQFF.

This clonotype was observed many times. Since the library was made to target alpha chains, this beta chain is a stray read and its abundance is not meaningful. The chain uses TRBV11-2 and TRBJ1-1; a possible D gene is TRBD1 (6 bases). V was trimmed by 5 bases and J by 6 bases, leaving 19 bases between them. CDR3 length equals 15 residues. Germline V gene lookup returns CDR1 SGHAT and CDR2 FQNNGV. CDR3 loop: CASSRRQVGSPEAFF. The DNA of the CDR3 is TGTGCCAGCAGCCGCAGACAGGTTGGGTCTCCTGAAGCTTTCTTT.

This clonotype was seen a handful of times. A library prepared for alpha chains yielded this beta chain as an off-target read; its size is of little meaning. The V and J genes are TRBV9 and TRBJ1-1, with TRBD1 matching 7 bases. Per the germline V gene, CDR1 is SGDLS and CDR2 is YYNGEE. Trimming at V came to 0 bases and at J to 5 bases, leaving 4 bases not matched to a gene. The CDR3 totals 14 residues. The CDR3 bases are TGTGCCAGCAGCGTAGTTTCAGGGGGGACTGAAGCTTTCTTT. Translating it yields CASSVVSGGTEAFF.

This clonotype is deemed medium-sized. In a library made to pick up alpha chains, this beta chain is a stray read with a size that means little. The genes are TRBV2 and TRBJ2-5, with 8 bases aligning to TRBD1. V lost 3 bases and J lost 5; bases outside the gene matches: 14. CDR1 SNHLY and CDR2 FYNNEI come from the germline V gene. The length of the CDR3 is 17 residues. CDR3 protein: CASSDLGLRGLPETQYF. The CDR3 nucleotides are TGTGCCAGCAGTGACCTAGGTCTCAGGGGGCTGCCCGAGACCCAGTACTTC.